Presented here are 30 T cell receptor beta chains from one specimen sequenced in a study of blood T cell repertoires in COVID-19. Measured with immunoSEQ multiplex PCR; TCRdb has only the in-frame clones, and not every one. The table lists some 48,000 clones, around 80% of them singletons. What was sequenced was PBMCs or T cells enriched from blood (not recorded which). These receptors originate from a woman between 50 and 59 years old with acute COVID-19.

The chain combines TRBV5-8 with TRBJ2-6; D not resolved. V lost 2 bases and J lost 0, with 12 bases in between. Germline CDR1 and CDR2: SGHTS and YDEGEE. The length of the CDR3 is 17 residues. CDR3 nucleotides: TGTGCCAGCAGCTTCGCAGTTTCAAACTCTGGGGCCAACGTCCTGACTTTC. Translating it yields CASSFAVSNSGANVLTF. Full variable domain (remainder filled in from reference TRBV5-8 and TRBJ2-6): EAGVTQSPTHLIKTRGQQATLRCSPISGHTSVYWYQQALGLGLQFLLWYDEGEERNRGNFPPRFSGRQFPNYSSELNVNALELEDSALYLCASSFAVSNSGANVLTFGAGSRLTVL.

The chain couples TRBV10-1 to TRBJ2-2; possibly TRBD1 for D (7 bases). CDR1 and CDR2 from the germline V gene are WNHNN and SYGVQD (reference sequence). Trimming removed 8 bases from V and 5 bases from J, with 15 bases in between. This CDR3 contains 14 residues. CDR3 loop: CASSFQGGTGELFF. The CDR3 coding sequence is TGCGCCAGCTCTTTTCAGGGGGGAACCGGGGAGCTGTTTTTT.

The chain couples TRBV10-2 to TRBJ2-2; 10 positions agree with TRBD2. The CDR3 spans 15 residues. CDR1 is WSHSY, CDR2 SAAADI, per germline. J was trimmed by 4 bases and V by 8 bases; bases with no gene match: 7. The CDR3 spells CASGLAGALTGELFF. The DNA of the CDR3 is TGCGCCAGCGGTCTAGCGGGGGCACTCACCGGGGAGCTGTTTTTT.

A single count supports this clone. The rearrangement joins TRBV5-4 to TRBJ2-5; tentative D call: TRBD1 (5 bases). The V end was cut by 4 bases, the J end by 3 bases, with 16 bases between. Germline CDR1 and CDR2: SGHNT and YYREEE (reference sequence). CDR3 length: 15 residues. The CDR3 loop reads CASSPVGAIKETQYF. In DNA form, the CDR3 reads TGTGCCAGCAGCCCAGTAGGGGCGATAAAAGAGACCCAGTACTTC.

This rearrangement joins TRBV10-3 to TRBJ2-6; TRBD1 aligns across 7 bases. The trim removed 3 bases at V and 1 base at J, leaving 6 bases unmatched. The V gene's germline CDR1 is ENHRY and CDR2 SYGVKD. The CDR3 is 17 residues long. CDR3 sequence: CAISELQGTSGANVLTF. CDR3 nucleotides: TGTGCCATCAGTGAACTACAGGGGACGTCTGGGGCCAACGTCCTGACTTTC.

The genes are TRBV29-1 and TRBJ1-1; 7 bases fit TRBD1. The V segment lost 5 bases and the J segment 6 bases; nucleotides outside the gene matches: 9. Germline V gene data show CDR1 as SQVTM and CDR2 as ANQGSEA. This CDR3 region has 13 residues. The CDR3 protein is CSVFGQVGSEAFF. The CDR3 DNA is TGCAGCGTTTTCGGACAGGTGGGATCTGAAGCTTTCTTT.

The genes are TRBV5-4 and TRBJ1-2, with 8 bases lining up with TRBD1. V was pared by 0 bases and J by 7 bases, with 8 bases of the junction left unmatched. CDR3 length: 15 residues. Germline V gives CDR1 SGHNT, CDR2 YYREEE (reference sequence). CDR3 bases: TGTGCCAGCAGCTTGGTCTTACAGGGGGTACGTGGCTACACCTTC. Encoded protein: CASSLVLQGVRGYTF.

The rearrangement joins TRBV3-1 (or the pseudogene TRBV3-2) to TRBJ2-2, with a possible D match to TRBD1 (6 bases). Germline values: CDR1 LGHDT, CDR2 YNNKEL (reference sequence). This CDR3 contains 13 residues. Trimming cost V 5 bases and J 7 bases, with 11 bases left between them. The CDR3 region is CASSRGSHGELFF. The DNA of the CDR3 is TGTGCCAGCAGCAGGGGGTCCCACGGGGAGCTGTTTTTT.

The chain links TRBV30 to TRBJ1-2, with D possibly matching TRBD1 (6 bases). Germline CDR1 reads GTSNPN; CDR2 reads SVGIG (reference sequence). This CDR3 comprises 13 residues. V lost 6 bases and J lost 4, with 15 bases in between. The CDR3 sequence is CACPETGVYGYTF. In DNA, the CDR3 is TGTGCCTGTCCTGAGACAGGAGTCTATGGCTACACCTTC.

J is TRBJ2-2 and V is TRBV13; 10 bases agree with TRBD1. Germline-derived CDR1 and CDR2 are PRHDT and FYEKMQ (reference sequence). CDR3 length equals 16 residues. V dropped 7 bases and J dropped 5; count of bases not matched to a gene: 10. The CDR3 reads CASTLEGDRGTGELFF. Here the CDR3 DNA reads TGTGCCAGCACCCTTGAGGGGGACAGGGGAACCGGGGAGCTGTTTTTT.

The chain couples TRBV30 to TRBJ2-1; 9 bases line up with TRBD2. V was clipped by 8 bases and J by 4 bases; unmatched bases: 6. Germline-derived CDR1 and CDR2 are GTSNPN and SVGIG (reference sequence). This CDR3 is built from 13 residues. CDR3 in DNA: TGTGCCGCGGGGGGGCCGTTATACAATGAGCAGTTCTTC. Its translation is CAAGGPLYNEQFF.

This CDR3 reads CASSGGLRNQPQHF. Written as DNA, the CDR3 is TGTGCCAGCAGTGGGGGGCTAAGGAATCAGCCCCAGCATTTT. This chain connects TRBV2 to TRBJ1-5; tentative D call: TRBD1 (6 bases). Germline-derived CDR1 and CDR2 are SNHLY and FYNNEI. The V gene lost 4 bases and the J gene lost 4 bases, with 11 bases spanning the gap. The CDR3 covers 14 residues.

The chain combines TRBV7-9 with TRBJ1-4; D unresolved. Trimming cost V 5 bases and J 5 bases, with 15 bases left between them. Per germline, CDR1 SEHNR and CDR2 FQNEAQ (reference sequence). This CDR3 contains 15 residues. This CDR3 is CASSLPEGLNEKLFF. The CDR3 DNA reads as TGTGCCAGCAGCCTGCCCGAGGGCCTAAATGAAAAACTGTTTTTT. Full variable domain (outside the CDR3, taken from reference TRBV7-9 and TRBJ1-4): DTGVSQNPRHKITKRGQNVTFRCDPISEHNRLYWYRQTLGQGPEFLTYFQNEAQLEKSRLLSDRFSAERPKGSFSTLEIQRTEQGDSAMYLCASSLPEGLNEKLFFGSGTQLSVL.

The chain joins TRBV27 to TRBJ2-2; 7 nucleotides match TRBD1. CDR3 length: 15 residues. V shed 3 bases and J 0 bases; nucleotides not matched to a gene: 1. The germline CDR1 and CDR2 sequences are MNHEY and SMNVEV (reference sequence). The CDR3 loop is CASSFDRANTGELFF. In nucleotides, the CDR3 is TGTGCCAGCAGTTTCGACAGGGCGAACACCGGGGAGCTGTTTTTT.

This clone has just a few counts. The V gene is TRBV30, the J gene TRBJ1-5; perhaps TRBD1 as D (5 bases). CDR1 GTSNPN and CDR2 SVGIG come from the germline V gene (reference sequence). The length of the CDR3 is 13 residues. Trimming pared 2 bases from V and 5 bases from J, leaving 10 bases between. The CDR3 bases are TGTGCCTGGAGTTTCGGGGGAGATCAGCCCCAGCATTTT. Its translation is CAWSFGGDQPQHF.

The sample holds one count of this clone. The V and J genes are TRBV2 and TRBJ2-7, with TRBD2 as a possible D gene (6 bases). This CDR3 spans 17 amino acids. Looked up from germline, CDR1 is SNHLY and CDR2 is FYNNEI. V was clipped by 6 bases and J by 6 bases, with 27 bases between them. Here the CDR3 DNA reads TGTGCCAGCAGAGCCGAACTACTAAGACTAGTTTCGGGCGAGCAGTACTTC. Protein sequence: CASRAELLRLVSGEQYF.

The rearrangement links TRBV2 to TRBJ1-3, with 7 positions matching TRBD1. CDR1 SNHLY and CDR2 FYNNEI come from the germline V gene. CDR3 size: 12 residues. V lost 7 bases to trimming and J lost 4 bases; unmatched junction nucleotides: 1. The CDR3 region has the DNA TGTGCCAGCAAGGGACAGGGAAACACCATATATTTT. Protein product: CASKGQGNTIYF. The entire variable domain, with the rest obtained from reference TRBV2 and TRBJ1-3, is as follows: EPEVTQTPSHQVTQMGQEVILRCVPISNHLYFYWYRQILGQKVEFLVSFYNNEISEKSEIFDDQFSVERPDGSNFTLKIRSTKLEDSAMYFCASKGQGNTIYFGEGSWLTVV.

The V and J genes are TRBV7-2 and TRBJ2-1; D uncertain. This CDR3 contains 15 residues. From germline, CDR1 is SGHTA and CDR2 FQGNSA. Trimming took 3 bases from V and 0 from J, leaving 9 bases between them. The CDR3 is CASSFERRSYNEQFF. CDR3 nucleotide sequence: TGTGCCAGCAGCTTTGAGCGCCGCTCCTACAATGAGCAGTTCTTC.

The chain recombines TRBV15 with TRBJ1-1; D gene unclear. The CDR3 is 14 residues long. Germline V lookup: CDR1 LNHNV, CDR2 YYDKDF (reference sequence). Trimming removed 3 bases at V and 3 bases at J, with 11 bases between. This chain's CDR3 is CATSSREGYTEAFF. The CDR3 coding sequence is TGTGCCACCAGCAGCCGGGAAGGGTACACTGAAGCTTTCTTT.

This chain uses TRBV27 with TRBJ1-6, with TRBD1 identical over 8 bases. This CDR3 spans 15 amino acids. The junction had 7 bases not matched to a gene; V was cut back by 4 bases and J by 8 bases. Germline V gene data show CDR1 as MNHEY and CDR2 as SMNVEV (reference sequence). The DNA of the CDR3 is TGTGCCAGCAGTTCAACCGGGACAGGCTATTCACCCCTCCACTTT. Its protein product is CASSSTGTGYSPLHF.

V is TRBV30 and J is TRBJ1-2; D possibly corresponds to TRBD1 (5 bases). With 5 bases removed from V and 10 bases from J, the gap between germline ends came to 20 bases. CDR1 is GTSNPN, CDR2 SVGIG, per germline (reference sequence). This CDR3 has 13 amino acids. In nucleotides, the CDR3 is TGTGCCTGGGACGAAATGGGGGAGGAAGACTACACCTTC. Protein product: CAWDEMGEEDYTF.

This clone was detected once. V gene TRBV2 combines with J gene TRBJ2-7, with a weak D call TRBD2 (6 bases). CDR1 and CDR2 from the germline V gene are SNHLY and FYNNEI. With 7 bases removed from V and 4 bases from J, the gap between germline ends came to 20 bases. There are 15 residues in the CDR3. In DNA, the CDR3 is TGTGCCAGCACCCCCCGGGACCGGGGGAGATACGAGCAGTACTTC. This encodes CASTPRDRGRYEQYF.

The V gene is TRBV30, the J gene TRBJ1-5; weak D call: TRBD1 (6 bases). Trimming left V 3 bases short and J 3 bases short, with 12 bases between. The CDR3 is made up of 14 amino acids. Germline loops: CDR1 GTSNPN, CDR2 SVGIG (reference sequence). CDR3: CAWRPTGNNQPQHF. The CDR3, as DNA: TGTGCCTGGAGACCTACAGGGAACAATCAGCCCCAGCATTTT.

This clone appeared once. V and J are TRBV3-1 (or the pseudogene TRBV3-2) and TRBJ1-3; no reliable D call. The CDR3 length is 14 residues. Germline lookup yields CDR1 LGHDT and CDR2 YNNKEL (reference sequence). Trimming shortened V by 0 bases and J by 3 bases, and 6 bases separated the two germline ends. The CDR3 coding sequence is TGTGCCAGCAGCCAAGATTTTCGTGGAAACACCATATATTTT. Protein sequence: CASSQDFRGNTIYF.

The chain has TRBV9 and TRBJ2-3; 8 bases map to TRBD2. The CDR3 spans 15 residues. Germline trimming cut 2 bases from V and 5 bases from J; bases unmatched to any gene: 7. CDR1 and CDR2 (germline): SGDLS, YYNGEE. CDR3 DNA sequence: TGTGCCAGCAGCGTTGGCGGGGGGAGGTTAGATACGCAGTATTTT. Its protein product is CASSVGGGRLDTQYF.

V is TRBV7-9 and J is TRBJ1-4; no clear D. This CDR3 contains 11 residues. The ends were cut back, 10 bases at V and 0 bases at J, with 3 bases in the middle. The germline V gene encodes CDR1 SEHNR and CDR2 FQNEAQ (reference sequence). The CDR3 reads CAIATNEKLFF. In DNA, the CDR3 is TGTGCCATAGCAACTAATGAAAAACTGTTTTTT. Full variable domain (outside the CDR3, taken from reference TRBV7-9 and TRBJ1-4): DTGVSQNPRHKITKRGQNVTFRCDPISEHNRLYWYRQTLGQGPEFLTYFQNEAQLEKSRLLSDRFSAERPKGSFSTLEIQRTEQGDSAMYLCAIATNEKLFFGSGTQLSVL.

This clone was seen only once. The CDR3, as DNA: TGTGCCAGCAGCTCCCGGACACCCGAAGCGGGGCGGAGCACAGATACGCAGTATTTT. This codes for CASSSRTPEAGRSTDTQYF. This chain links TRBV11-2 with TRBJ2-3, with 7 positions matching TRBD2. J lost 0 bases, V lost 4 bases, and 16 bases had no gene match. CDR1 and CDR2 (germline): SGHAT, FQNNGV. The CDR3 sequence is 19 residues long. The variable domain in full, completed from reference TRBV11-2 and TRBJ2-3, reads EAGVAQSPRYKIIEKRQSVAFWCNPISGHATLYWYQQILGQGPKLLIQFQNNGVVDDSQLPKDRFSAERLKGVDSTLKIQPAKLEDSAVYLCASSSRTPEAGRSTDTQYFGPGTRLTVL.

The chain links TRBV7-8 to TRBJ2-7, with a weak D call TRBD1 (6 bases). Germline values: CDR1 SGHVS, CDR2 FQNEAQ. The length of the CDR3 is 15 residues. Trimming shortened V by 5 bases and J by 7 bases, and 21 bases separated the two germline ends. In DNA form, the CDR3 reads TGTGCCAGCAGCCTTCGGGACAACTTCTTGAGAGAGCAGTACTTC. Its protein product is CASSLRDNFLREQYF. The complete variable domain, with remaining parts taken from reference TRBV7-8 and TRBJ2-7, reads GAGVSQSPRYKVAKRGQDVALRCDPISGHVSLFWYQQALGQGPEFLTYFQNEAQLDKSGLPSDRFFAERPEGSVSTLKIQRTQQEDSAVYLCASSLRDNFLREQYFGPGTRLTVT.

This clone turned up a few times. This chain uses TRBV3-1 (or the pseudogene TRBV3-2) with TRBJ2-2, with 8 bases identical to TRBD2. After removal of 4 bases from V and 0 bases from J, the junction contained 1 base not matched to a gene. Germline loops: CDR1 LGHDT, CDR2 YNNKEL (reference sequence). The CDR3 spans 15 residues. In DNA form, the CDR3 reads TGTGCCAGCAGCCCGGGGGGGCCGAACACCGGGGAGCTGTTTTTT. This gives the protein CASSPGGPNTGELFF.

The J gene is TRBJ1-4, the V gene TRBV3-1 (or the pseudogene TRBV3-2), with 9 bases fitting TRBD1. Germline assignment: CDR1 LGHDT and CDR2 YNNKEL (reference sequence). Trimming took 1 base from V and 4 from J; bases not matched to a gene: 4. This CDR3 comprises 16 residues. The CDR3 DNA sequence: TGTGCCAGCAGCCAAGTCCCGGGACAGGGTAATGAAAAACTGTTTTTT. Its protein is CASSQVPGQGNEKLFF.